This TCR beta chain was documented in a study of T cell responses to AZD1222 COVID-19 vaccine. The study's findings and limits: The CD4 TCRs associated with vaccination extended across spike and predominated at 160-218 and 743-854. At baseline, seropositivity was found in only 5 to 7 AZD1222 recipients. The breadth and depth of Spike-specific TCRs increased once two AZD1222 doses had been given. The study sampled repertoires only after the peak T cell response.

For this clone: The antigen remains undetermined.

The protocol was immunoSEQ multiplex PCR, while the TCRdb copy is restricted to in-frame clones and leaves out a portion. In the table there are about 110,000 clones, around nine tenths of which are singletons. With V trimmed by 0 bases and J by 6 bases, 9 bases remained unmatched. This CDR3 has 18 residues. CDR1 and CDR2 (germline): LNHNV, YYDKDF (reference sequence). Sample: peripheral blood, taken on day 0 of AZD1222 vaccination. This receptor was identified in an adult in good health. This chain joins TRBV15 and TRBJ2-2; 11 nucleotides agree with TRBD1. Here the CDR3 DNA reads TGTGCCACCAGCAGAGACGCTGGGACAGGGGGTAAATCCGGGGAGCTGTTTTTT. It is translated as CATSRDAGTGGKSGELFF.